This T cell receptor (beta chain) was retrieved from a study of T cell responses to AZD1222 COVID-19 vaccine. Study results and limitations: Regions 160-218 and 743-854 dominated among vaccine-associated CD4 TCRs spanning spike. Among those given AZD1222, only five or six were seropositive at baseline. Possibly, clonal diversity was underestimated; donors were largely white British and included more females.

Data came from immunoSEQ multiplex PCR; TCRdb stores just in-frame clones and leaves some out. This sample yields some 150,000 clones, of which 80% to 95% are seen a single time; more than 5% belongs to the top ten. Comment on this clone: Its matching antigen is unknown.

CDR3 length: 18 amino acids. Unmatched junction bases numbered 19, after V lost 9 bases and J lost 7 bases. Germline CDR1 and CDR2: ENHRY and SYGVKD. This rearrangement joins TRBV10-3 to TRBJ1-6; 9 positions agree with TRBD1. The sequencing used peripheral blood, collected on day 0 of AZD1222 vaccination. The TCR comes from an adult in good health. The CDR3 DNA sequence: TGTGCCATTAGCTGGGGACAGGGCGCGGGGGGCCCGAATTCACCCCTCCACTTT. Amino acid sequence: CAISWGQGAGGPNSPLHF.